Listed below are T cell receptor beta chains from one sample, sequenced in a study of blood T cell repertoires in COVID-19. Produced via immunoSEQ multiplex PCR; TCRdb's table is partial and in-frame only. The sample gives 260,000 or so clones, roughly four fifths of which show up once; over 3.5% is in the top ten. Sequenced sample: peripheral blood. Receptor source: a woman in her 70s with acute or convalescent COVID-19. CDR3s include the opening cysteine and the closing phenylalanine or tryptophan. Each record gives: J gene, V gene, D gene, clone size, CDR3 DNA, CDR3 protein. A D gene is named only where the DNA matches it firmly. Size tells how often a clone was seen (once, few, many) or the class of an expanded clone, and some rows leave it out.

TRBJ2-7 | TRBV6-2/TRBV6-3 | . | once | TGTGCCAGCAGTTACTTGCCAGGGACCTACGAGCAGTACTTC | CASSYLPGTYEQYF
TRBJ1-1 | TRBV11-2 | . | . | TGTGCCAGCAGCTTTTCATTCCAAACGGACACTGAAGCTTTCTTT | CASSFSFQTDTEAFF
TRBJ1-1 | TRBV28 | . | . | TGTGCCAGCAGTTCAGCGGGATTGAAAGCTTTCTTT | CASSSAGLKAFF
TRBJ1-5 | TRBV30 | . | . | TGTGCCTGGAGCTTGGGGGGTGATCAGCCCCAGCATTTT | CAWSLGGDQPQHF
TRBJ1-4 | TRBV4-2 | . | . | TGTGCCAGCAGCCAAGATTGGGGGGACAATGAAAAACTGTTTTTT | CASSQDWGDNEKLFF
TRBJ1-2 | TRBV19 | . | . | TGTGCCAGTAGTACCCCCAATTACTATGGCTACACCTTC | CASSTPNYYGYTF
TRBJ1-2 | TRBV25-1 | TRBD1 | . | TGTGCCAGCAGTGAATGGGGGACAGGGGGGGTCTATGGCTACACCTTC | CASSEWGTGGVYGYTF
TRBJ2-7 | TRBV3-1/TRBV3-2 | TRBD1 | . | TGTGCCAGCAGCCAAGTATCAGGGGGCTCCTACGAGCAGTACTTC | CASSQVSGGSYEQYF
TRBJ1-1 | TRBV7-2 | . | . | TGTGCCAGCAGCTTAGCGGCAGGTACTGAAGCTTTCTTT | CASSLAAGTEAFF
TRBJ1-2 | TRBV9 | TRBD1 | few | TGTGCCAGCAGACTTCTCACAGGGGCGGGGTATGGCTACACCTTC | CASRLLTGAGYGYTF
TRBJ1-6 | TRBV18 | TRBD1 | . | TGTGCCAGCTCATCTAGCGAAGGGGGCAATAATTCACCCCTCCACTTT | CASSSSEGGNNSPLHF
TRBJ1-6 | TRBV6-1 | TRBD1 | . | TGTGCCAGCAGTGAACTGGGACAGTATAATTCACCCCTCCACTTT | CASSELGQYNSPLHF
TRBJ1-1 | TRBV28 | TRBD1 | . | TGTGCCAGCAGGACCGGGACAGGGGACACTGAAGCTTTCTTT | CASRTGTGDTEAFF
TRBJ1-6 | TRBV7-9 | . | few | TGTGCCAGCAGCTTAGCCCAGGCGCGCGTATCACCCCTCCACTTT | CASSLAQARVSPLHF
TRBJ1-2 | TRBV11-2 | . | . | TGTGCCAGCAGCTTAGGAGGGTTCCGGTATGGCTACACCTTC | CASSLGGFRYGYTF
TRBJ2-5 | TRBV10-3 | . | . | TGTGCCATCAGTACGGGGCCGGAGGGGGAGACCCAGTACTTC | CAISTGPEGETQYF
TRBJ1-3 | TRBV6-5 | TRBD1 | . | TGTGCCAGCAGTTATCACCGGACAGGTTCTGGAAACACCATATATTTT | CASSYHRTGSGNTIYF
TRBJ1-6 | TRBV14 | . | many | TGTGCCAGCAGCCCTCAGGCAAGGATAGCCCTCCACTTT | CASSPQARIALHF
TRBJ1-2 | TRBV3-1/TRBV3-2 | . | . | TGTGCCAGCAGCGACAGTCCTAACTATGGCTACACCTTC | CASSDSPNYGYTF
TRBJ1-3 | TRBV7-9 | . | . | TGTGCCAGCAGCTCCCGGAGAGGCACTTTTTCTGGAAACACCATATATTTT | CASSSRRGTFSGNTIYF
TRBJ1-6 | TRBV27 | . | . | TGTGCCAGCCGTTCCAGGGATAATTCACCCCTCCACTTT | CASRSRDNSPLHF
TRBJ2-2 | TRBV24-1 | TRBD1 | . | TGTGCCACCAGCCCGGCGGGGACAGGGGACACCGGGGAGCTGTTTTTT | CATSPAGTGDTGELFF
TRBJ1-1 | TRBV5-5 | . | few | TGTGCCAGCAGCTTGGGTCGGGGGACTGAAGCTTTCTTT | CASSLGRGTEAFF
TRBJ1-2 | TRBV13 | . | . | TGTGCCCGCAGCTTACGGGGGGGAGACGCAGCGGTCAGGGGCTACACCTTC | CARSLRGGDAAVRGYTF
TRBJ1-1 | TRBV6-2/TRBV6-3 | . | . | TGTGCCAGCAGTTACCGACAGGTGAGGGGTGAAGCTTTCTTT | CASSYRQVRGEAFF
TRBJ1-1 | TRBV27 | . | . | TGTGCCAGCAGTTCCCCAGGGTGGAACACTGAAGCTTTCTTT | CASSSPGWNTEAFF
TRBJ2-5 | TRBV4-1 | . | once | TGCGCCAGCAGCCAATCCCCCTCGAACGGGGTAGAGACCCAGTACTTC | CASSQSPSNGVETQYF
TRBJ2-5 | TRBV6-5 | . | . | TGTGCCAGCAGCTGGAGTCAAGAGACCCAGTACTTC | CASSWSQETQYF
TRBJ1-4 | TRBV4-2 | TRBD1 | . | TGTGCCAGCAGCCAAGGGGTTGACAGGGGAAAACTGTTTTTT | CASSQGVDRGKLFF
TRBJ2-1 | TRBV6-1 | . | . | TGTGCCAGCAGTTTTACAGGTTACAATGAGCAGTTCTTC | CASSFTGYNEQFF
TRBJ1-1 | TRBV7-9 | TRBD1 | . | TGTGCCAGCAGCAGAGACAGGGTGTACACTGAAGCTTTCTTT | CASSRDRVYTEAFF
TRBJ2-5 | TRBV2 | . | once | TGTGCCAGCAGGCCCGGGATTCAAGAGACCCAGTACTTC | CASRPGIQETQYF
TRBJ1-5 | TRBV28 | TRBD1 | . | TGTGCCAGCAGTACTAACAGGGGACTTAGCAATCAGCCCCAGCATTTT | CASSTNRGLSNQPQHF
TRBJ1-4 | TRBV3-1/TRBV3-2 | . | . | TGTGCCAGCAGCCAAGATGTAGCTAATGAAAAACTGTTTTTT | CASSQDVANEKLFF
TRBJ1-1 | TRBV6-5 | . | . | TGTGCCAGCAGTTTTAGGACAGAGAACACTGAAGCTTTCTTT | CASSFRTENTEAFF
TRBJ1-2 | TRBV19 | TRBD1 | . | TGTGCCAGTAGTACCCCGGGACAGGGGGCTGGTGGCTACACCTTC | CASSTPGQGAGGYTF
TRBJ1-2 | TRBV6-1 | . | . | TGTGCCAGCAGTGAGGCAGGGCCCAACTATGGCTACACCTTC | CASSEAGPNYGYTF
TRBJ1-1 | TRBV7-9 | TRBD1 | . | TGTTCGTTGGAGGGGGCGACCACTGAAGCTTTCTTT | CSLEGATTEAFF
TRBJ1-2 | TRBV29-1 | . | . | TGCAGCGTTCAAGAGGGGGGCTATGGCTACACCTTC | CSVQEGGYGYTF
TRBJ1-3 | TRBV5-3 | . | . | TGTGCCAGAAGCTTAGTCAGGTGCTCTGGAAACACCATATATTTT | CARSLVRCSGNTIYF
TRBJ1-6 | TRBV2 | TRBD1 | . | TGTGCCAGCAGCCCGACAGGGAATCTCCTCCACTTT | CASSPTGNLLHF
TRBJ2-2 | TRBV19 | . | few | TGTGCCAGTAGTCCGCCGGGTCCTTCCAGGGAGCTGTTTTTT | CASSPPGPSRELFF
TRBJ1-1 | TRBV3-1/TRBV3-2 | TRBD1 | . | TGTGCCAGCAGCCAACGTGGACAGGAGAACACTGAAGCTTTCTTT | CASSQRGQENTEAFF
TRBJ1-2 | TRBV3-1/TRBV3-2 | . | . | TGTGCCAGCAGCCATGCTTCGGCGGGATACTATGGCTACACCTTC | CASSHASAGYYGYTF
TRBJ1-2 | TRBV6-5 | . | few | TGTGCCAGCATTACCTTCTCGGGCAGGGCCTATGGCTACACCTTC | CASITFSGRAYGYTF
TRBJ2-2 | TRBV3-1/TRBV3-2 | . | . | TGTGCCAGCAGCCAGGGACAGAACACCGGGGAGCTGTTTTTT | CASSQGQNTGELFF
TRBJ2-3 | TRBV5-4 | TRBD2 | . | TGTGCCAGCAGCCAGGGACTAGCGGGGACAGATACGCAGTATTTT | CASSQGLAGTDTQYF
TRBJ2-7 | TRBV4-2 | TRBD2 | . | TGTGCCAGCAGCCAAGATACTAGCGGGGGTTCCTACGAGCAGTACTTC | CASSQDTSGGSYEQYF
TRBJ2-3 | TRBV5-1 | . | . | TGCGCCAGCAGCTCTGGACAAGCCTCTAGCACAGATACGCAGTATTTT | CASSSGQASSTDTQYF
TRBJ1-1 | TRBV9 | TRBD1 | . | TGTGCCAGCAGCGGGAGGGACAGGAGAGCAGCTTTCTTT | CASSGRDRRAAFF
TRBJ1-5 | TRBV12-3/TRBV12-4 | TRBD1 | . | TGTGCCAGCAGTTTTGGGGGGACAGAGCCCCAGCATTTT | CASSFGGTEPQHF
TRBJ2-1 | TRBV5-1 | TRBD1 | . | TGCGCCAGCAGCTTGGGACAGGGGGCCTCCTACAATGAGCAGTTCTTC | CASSLGQGASYNEQFF
TRBJ2-5 | TRBV18 | TRBD1 | . | TGTGCCAGCTCACCGGGACAGGAAGAGACCCAGTACTTC | CASSPGQEETQYF
TRBJ1-5 | TRBV6-1 | TRBD1 | . | TGTGCCAGCAGTGTCTATGGGACAGGGTCTAGTCAGCCCCAGCATTTT | CASSVYGTGSSQPQHF